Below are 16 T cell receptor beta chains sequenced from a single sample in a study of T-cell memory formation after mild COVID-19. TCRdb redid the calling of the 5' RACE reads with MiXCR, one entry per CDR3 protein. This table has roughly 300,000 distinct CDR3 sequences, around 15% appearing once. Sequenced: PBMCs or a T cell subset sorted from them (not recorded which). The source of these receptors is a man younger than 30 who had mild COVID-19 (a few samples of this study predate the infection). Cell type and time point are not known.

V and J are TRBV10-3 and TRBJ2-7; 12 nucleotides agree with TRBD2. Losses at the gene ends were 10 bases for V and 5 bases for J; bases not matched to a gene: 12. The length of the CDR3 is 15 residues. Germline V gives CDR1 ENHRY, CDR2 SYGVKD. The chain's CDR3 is CATRLAGAPAHEQYF. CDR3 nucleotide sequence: TGTGCCACTAGACTAGCGGGGGCCCCCGCCCACGAGCAGTACTTC.

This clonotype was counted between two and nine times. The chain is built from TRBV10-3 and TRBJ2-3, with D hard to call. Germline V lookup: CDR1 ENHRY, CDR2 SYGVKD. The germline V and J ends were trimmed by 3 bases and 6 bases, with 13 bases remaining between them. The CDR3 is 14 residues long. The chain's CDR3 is CAISERLESDTQYF. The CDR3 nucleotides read TGTGCCATCAGTGAAAGATTGGAATCGGATACGCAGTATTTT.

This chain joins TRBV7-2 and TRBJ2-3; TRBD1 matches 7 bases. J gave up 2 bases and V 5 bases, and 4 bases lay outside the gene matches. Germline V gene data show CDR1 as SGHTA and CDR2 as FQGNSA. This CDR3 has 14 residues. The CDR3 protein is CASSVTGSTDTQYF. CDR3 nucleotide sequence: TGTGCCAGCAGCGTGACAGGGTCCACAGATACGCAGTATTTT.

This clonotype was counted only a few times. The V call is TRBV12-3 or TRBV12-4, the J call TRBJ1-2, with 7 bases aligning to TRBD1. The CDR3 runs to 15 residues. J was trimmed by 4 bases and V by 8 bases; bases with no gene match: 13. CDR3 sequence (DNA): TGTGCCAGCCACCTGTCTTACAGGGGCCTCTATGGCTACACCTTC. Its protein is CASHLSYRGLYGYTF.

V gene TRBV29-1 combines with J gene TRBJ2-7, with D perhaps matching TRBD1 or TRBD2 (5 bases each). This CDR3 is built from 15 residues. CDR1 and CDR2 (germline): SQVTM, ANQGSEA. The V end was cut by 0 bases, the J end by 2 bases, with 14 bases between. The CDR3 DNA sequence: TGCAGCGTTGAAGATCCCTCCGGGGCGACCTACGAGCAGTACTTC. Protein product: CSVEDPSGATYEQYF.

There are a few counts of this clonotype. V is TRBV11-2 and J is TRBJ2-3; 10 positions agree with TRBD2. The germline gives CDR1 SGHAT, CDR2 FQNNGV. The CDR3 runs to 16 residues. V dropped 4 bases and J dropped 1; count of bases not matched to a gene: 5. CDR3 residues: CASSSSGTSGTDTQYF. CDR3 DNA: TGTGCCAGCAGCTCATCCGGGACTAGCGGCACAGATACGCAGTATTTT.

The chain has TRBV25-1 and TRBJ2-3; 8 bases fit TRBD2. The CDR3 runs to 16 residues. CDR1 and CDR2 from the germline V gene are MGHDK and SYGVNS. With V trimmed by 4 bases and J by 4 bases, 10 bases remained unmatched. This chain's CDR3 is CASSAITRGGSDTQYF. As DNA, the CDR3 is TGTGCCAGCAGTGCGATAACTCGGGGGGGCTCAGATACGCAGTATTTT.

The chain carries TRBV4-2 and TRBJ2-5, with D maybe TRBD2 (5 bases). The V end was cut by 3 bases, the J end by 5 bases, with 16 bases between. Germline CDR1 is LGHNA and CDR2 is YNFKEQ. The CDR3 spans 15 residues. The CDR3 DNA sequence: TGTGCCAGCAGCCACCCACGGAGGATTGGGGAGACCCAGTACTTC. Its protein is CASSHPRRIGETQYF.

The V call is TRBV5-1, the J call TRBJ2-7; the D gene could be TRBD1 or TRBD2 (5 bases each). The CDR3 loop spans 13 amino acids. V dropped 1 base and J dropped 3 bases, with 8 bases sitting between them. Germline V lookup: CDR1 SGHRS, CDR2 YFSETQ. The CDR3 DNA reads TGCGCCAGCAGCTTGACGGGGCACTACGAGCAGTACTTC. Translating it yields CASSLTGHYEQYF.

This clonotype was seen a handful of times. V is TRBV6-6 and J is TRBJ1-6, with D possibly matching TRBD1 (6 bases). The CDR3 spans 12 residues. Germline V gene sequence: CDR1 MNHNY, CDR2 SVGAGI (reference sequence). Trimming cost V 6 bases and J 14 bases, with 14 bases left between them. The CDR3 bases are TGTGCCAGCAGCCAGGGGTGGAAGGCCCTCCACTTT. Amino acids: CASSQGWKALHF.

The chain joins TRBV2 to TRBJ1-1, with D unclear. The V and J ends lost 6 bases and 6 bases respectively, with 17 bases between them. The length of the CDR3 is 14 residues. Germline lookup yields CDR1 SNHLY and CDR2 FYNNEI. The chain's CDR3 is CASSGSLLRAEAFF. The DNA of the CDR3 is TGTGCCAGCAGCGGATCCCTTTTGAGGGCTGAAGCTTTCTTT. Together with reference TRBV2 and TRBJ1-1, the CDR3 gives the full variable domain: EPEVTQTPSHQVTQMGQEVILRCVPISNHLYFYWYRQILGQKVEFLVSFYNNEISEKSEIFDDQFSVERPDGSNFTLKIRSTKLEDSAMYFCASSGSLLRAEAFFGQGTRLTVV.

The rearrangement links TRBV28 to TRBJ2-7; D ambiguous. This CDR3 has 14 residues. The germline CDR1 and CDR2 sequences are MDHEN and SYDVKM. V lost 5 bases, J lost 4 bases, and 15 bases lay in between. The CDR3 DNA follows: TGTGCCAGCAGTCCAACGGACCCTGAGTACGAGCAGTACGTC. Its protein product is CASSPTDPEYEQYV.

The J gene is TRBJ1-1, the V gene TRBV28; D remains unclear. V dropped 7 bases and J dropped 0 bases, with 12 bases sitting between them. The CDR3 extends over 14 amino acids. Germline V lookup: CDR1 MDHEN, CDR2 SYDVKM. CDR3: CASTWADMNTEAFF. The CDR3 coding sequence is TGTGCCAGCACCTGGGCGGATATGAACACTGAAGCTTTCTTT. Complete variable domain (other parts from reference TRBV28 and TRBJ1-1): DVKVTQSSRYLVKRTGEKVFLECVQDMDHENMFWYRQDPGLGLRLIYFSYDVKMKEKGDIPEGYSVSREKKERFSLILESASTNQTSMYLCASTWADMNTEAFFGQGTRLTVV.

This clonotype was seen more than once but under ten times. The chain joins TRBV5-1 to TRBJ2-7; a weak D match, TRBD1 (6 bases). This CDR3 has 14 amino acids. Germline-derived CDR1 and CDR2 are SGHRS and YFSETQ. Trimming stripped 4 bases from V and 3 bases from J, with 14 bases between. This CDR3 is CASSRHRAGYEQYF. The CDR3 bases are TGCGCCAGCAGCCGTCACAGGGCGGGCTACGAGCAGTACTTC.

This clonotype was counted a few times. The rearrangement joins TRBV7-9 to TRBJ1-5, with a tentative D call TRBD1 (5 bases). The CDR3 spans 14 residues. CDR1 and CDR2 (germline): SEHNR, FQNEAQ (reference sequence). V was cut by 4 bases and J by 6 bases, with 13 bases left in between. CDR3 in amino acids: CASSSVRVGQPQHF. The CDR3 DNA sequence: TGTGCCAGCAGCTCGGTCAGGGTAGGTCAGCCCCAGCATTTT.

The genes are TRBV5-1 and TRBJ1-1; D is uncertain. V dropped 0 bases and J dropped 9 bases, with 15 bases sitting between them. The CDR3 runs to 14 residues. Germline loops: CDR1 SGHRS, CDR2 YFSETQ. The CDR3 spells CASSLVAAGSKAFF. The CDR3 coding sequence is TGCGCCAGCAGCTTGGTTGCAGCCGGATCCAAAGCTTTCTTT.